This T cell receptor beta chain was profiled in a study of CXCR3-negative and CXCR3-positive naive CD8 T cells. The study, taken as a whole, reports: Greater hydrophobicity was found in TRB CDR3s of CXCR3-positive naive cells than of CXCR3-negative naive cells.

Carrying UMI labels, the TRB cDNA libraries were prepared through 5' RACE. TCRdb re-called the 5' RACE reads; one entry per CDR3 protein, DNA not given. The repertoire table contains approximately 90,000 distinct CDR3 sequences. Comment on this clonotype: Its target is unknown.

The sorting of each CD8+ T cell subset was done in triplicate, at roughly 310,000 cells each. This CDR3 is built from 12 residues. The germline V gene encodes CDR1 MDHEN and CDR2 SYDVKM. This clonotype was obtained from a human donor in good health. Some clones in this sample may be carry-over from other donors' samples. Sequencing was performed on naive CXCR3+ CD8+ T cells from blood. As to subset: CD45RO-CCR7+CD27+CD95- naive CD8+ T cells expressing CXCR3 (TNR3+). V and J are TRBV28 and TRBJ1-2; the TCRdb D gene call, TRBD1, has no DNA to confirm it. This chain's CDR3 is CASSFRDYGYTF.